This T cell receptor beta chain was recovered during a study of T cells in Graves' hyperthyroidism and ophthalmopathy. The TCR beta CDR3 regions underwent amplification using RNA transcripts as the source. HTBI primers drove first-round RT-PCR of the TCR CDR3. TCRdb used MiXCR to reprocess the multiplex PCR reads, holding one entry per CDR3 protein. The sample lists approximately 740,000 distinct CDR3 sequences, around 15% occurring once. In germline, CDR1 is SNHLY, CDR2 FYNNEI. V lost 6 bases and J lost 0; bases outside the gene matches: 6. CDR3 length: 15 residues. Stable hyperthyroidism: no ophthalmopathy progression over 18 months of follow-up.

The sequence was collected from a young woman with Graves' hyperthyroidism. V gene TRBV2 combines with J gene TRBJ2-3, with TRBD2 matching over 7 bases. The sequencing sample was made of blood. The CDR3 DNA reads TGTGCCAGCAGATTCGGGGGGACGAGCACAGATACGCAGTATTTT. Its protein is CASRFGGTSTDTQYF.